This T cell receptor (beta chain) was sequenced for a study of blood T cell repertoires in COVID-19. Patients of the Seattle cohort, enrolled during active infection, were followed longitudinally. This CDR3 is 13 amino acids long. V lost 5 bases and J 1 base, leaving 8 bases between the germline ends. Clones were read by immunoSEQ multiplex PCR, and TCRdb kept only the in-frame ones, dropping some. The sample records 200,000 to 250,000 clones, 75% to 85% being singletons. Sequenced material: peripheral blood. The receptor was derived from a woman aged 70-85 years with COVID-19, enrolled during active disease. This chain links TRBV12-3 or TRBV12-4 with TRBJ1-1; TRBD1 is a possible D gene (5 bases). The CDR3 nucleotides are TGTGCCAGCAGTCCGCAGGGGAACACTGAAGCTTTCTTT. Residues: CASSPQGNTEAFF.